The 17 T cell receptor beta chains given below trace back to one sample, sequenced in a study of cytomegalovirus exposure and HLA in healthy donors. Libraries were prepared by immunoSEQ multiplex PCR; TCRdb keeps only in-frame clonotypes and omits some of them. Counted here are about 200,000 clones, roughly 80% occurring once; the ten biggest clones make up 4.5% to 6%. Specimen: PBMCs. These receptors were collected from a woman younger than 30 in good health and CMV-seronegative.

This clone has only one observation. The CDR3 protein is CATKLEGSYEQYF. CDR3 nucleotides: TGCGCCACCAAACTCGAGGGCTCCTACGAGCAGTACTTC. The chain recombines TRBV5-1 with TRBJ2-7; D perhaps matches TRBD2 (5 bases). V dropped 9 bases and J dropped 0 bases, with 13 bases sitting between them. The CDR3 spans 13 residues. Germline-derived CDR1 and CDR2 are SGHRS and YFSETQ.

The chain employs TRBV5-4 and TRBJ2-3, with TRBD1 matching over 9 bases. Germline lookup yields CDR1 SGHNT and CDR2 YYREEE (reference sequence). The CDR3 spans 15 residues. Losses at the gene ends were 3 bases for V and 2 bases for J; bases not matched to a gene: 4. CDR3 region: CASSSRTGATDTQYF. In DNA, the CDR3 is TGTGCCAGCAGCTCTAGGACAGGGGCCACAGATACGCAGTATTTT.

The chain links TRBV5-1 to TRBJ1-2; D gene uncertain. CDR3 length: 13 amino acids. V shed 0 bases and J shed 13 bases, with 16 bases lying between them. Germline CDR1 reads SGHRS; CDR2 reads YFSETQ. The CDR3 here is CASSLEQNPPSTF. DNA of the CDR3: TGCGCCAGCAGCTTGGAACAGAATCCCCCCTCCACCTTC.

As regards this clone: Other DNA sequences of this sample code for an identical CDR3. J is TRBJ1-1 and V is TRBV27; perhaps TRBD1 as D (5 bases). CDR1 is MNHEY and CDR2 is SMNVEV in the germline V gene (reference sequence). The germline V and J ends were trimmed by 1 base and 1 base, with 7 bases remaining between them. This CDR3 has 14 residues. CDR3 in DNA: TGTGCCAGCAGTTTATTGGGGGGGAACACTGAAGCTTTCTTT. Translated: CASSLLGGNTEAFF.

V gene TRBV6-5 combines with J gene TRBJ1-2, with D tentatively TRBD1 (6 bases). V lost 2 bases and J 2 bases, leaving 15 bases between the germline ends. Germline CDR1 MNHEY, CDR2 SVGAGI. The CDR3 has 16 amino acids. The CDR3 reads CASSYTKGGGNYGYTF. The CDR3 nucleotides read TGTGCCAGCAGTTACACAAAGGGGGGGGGCAACTATGGCTACACCTTC.

The rearrangement uses TRBV2 and TRBJ1-6; no clear D. The CDR3 length is 15 residues. Germline lookup yields CDR1 SNHLY and CDR2 FYNNEI. V lost 10 bases, J lost 10 bases, and 23 bases lay in between. The DNA of the CDR3 is TGTGCCACAGCAGTGGAGGCGGGTTCCCAATCACCCCTCCACTTT. Amino acids: CATAVEAGSQSPLHF.

The V call is TRBV30, the J call TRBJ2-2; D gene unclear. The CDR3 extends over 15 amino acids. Germline V gene lookup returns CDR1 GTSNPN and CDR2 SVGIG (reference sequence). With 0 bases removed from V and 3 bases from J, the gap between germline ends came to 11 bases. CDR3 bases: TGTGCCTGGAGTGTGGGTGGGATTGACACCGGGGAGCTGTTTTTT. Its translation is CAWSVGGIDTGELFF.

V usage is TRBV27 and J usage is TRBJ1-1; D is uncertain. This CDR3 has 14 amino acids. From germline, CDR1 is MNHEY and CDR2 SMNVEV (reference sequence). Trimming took 2 bases from V and 6 from J, leaving 13 bases between them. CDR3 in amino acids: CASSLKGSLAEAFF. The CDR3 nucleotides are TGTGCCAGCAGTTTAAAGGGTTCACTCGCTGAAGCTTTCTTT.

This clone occurred once. The chain recombines TRBV5-5 with TRBJ2-3, with D maybe TRBD2 (5 bases). The V gene lost 4 bases and the J gene lost 1 base, with 10 bases spanning the gap. Germline V gene sequence: CDR1 SGHKS, CDR2 YYEKEE (reference sequence). The CDR3 extends over 14 amino acids. DNA for the CDR3: TGTGCCAGCAGCCCCGCGGGCGGCACAGATACGCAGTATTTT. This gives the protein CASSPAGGTDTQYF.

The rearrangement links TRBV6-5 to TRBJ1-4, with D perhaps matching TRBD1 (5 bases). The CDR3 is 15 residues long. Per germline, CDR1 MNHEY and CDR2 SVGAGI. V gave up 5 bases and J gave up 0 bases, with 10 bases separating them. The CDR3 DNA is TGTGCCAGCAGTCCTACAGGACCAACTAATGAAAAACTGTTTTTT. It codes for CASSPTGPTNEKLFF.

The rearrangement links TRBV19 to TRBJ1-5, with TRBD1 as a possible D gene (5 bases). The CDR3 extends over 16 amino acids. Germline CDR1 LNHDA, CDR2 SQIVND (reference sequence). The V end lost 1 base, the J end lost 5 bases, and 15 bases lay between the germline ends. CDR3 protein: CASSIGRGRLDQPQHF. The CDR3 nucleotides are TGTGCCAGTAGTATAGGTAGGGGCCGTTTGGATCAGCCCCAGCATTTT.

This rearrangement joins TRBV4-1 to TRBJ1-1; D may be TRBD1 (6 bases). V dropped 0 bases and J dropped 4 bases, with 15 bases sitting between them. The CDR3 totals 16 residues. Germline values: CDR1 MGHRA, CDR2 YSYEKL. DNA for the CDR3: TGCGCCAGCAGCCAAGATCAGGAGGGGGACGTCACTGAAGCTTTCTTT. Translation: CASSQDQEGDVTEAFF.

There are a few counts of this clone. The chain is built from TRBV6-4 and TRBJ2-6; possible D gene TRBD1, 6 bases. V dropped 3 bases and J dropped 0 bases, with 6 bases sitting between them. The CDR3 is 15 amino acids. The germline V gene encodes CDR1 MRHNA and CDR2 SNTAGT. Here the CDR3 reads CASSEGGSGANVLTF. CDR3 coding DNA: TGTGCCAGCAGTGAAGGGGGCTCTGGGGCCAACGTCCTGACTTTC.

This clone was picked up a small number of times. The rearrangement uses TRBV19 and TRBJ1-2; perhaps TRBD1 as D (6 bases). Germline V gene lookup returns CDR1 LNHDA and CDR2 SQIVND (reference sequence). The CDR3 length is 14 residues. The V end lost 6 bases, the J end lost 5 bases, and 16 bases lay between the germline ends. CDR3 bases: TGTGCCAGTAGATCCGCCGGGACAATTTATGGCTACACCTTC. It is translated as CASRSAGTIYGYTF.

The chain links TRBV19 to TRBJ1-2, with D perhaps matching TRBD1 (5 bases). V was cut by 6 bases and J by 5 bases, with 19 bases left in between. From germline, CDR1 is LNHDA and CDR2 SQIVND (reference sequence). This CDR3 is 15 amino acids long. In DNA, the CDR3 is TGTGCCAGTAGGACGGGGGATATTTTTGGGTATGGCTACACCTTC. Encoded protein: CASRTGDIFGYGYTF.

The genes are TRBV27 and TRBJ2-7; TRBD2 agrees at 8 bases. Germline V gene data show CDR1 as MNHEY and CDR2 as SMNVEV (reference sequence). The V and J ends lost 1 base and 7 bases, in that order; junction bases with no gene match: 6. The CDR3 sequence is 14 residues long. The CDR3 loop is CASSLFGGRSEQYF. The CDR3 bases are TGTGCCAGCAGTTTATTTGGCGGGAGGTCTGAGCAGTACTTC.

CDR3 sequence: CASSASTGEEKQYF. The CDR3 region has the DNA TGTGCCAGCAGCGCTTCAACAGGGGAAGAAAAGCAGTACTTC. The chain couples TRBV9 to TRBJ2-7; TRBD1 aligns across 7 bases. V dropped 3 bases and J dropped 8; count of bases not matched to a gene: 11. Germline assignment: CDR1 SGDLS and CDR2 YYNGEE. The CDR3 is made up of 14 amino acids.